One and the same sample provided the 6 T cell receptor beta chains below, sequenced in a study of CD8+ T cells in alopecia areata. Treatment of the sample: oral pan-JAK inhibitor, 5-10 mg twice daily. Those with alopecia areata gave lesional scalp punch biopsies and peripheral blood. cDNA reverse transcribed from extracted RNA served as the sequencing template. Assay used: immunoSEQ multiplex PCR; TCRdb lists only in-frame clones, some missing. The table lists under 20,000 clones, 59% of them singletons. The sequencing here drew on skin, taken at week 4, from a patient treated with tofacitinib. These receptors all stem from a human donor with alopecia areata.

The genes are TRBV4-1 and TRBJ2-7; D is possibly TRBD1 (5 bases). Between the trimmed V and J ends, which lost 0 bases and 5 bases, there was a span of 17 bases. The germline CDR1 and CDR2 sequences are MGHRA and YSYEKL. CDR3 size: 16 residues. The CDR3 sequence is CASSQDGALGIHEQYF. The CDR3 region has the DNA TGCGCCAGCAGCCAAGATGGGGCACTCGGAATACACGAGCAGTACTTC.

With regard to this clone: A far bigger clonotype differs at one base, so this is likely a read error. Other DNA sequences in the same sample also yield this CDR3. The rearrangement joins TRBV7-6 to TRBJ2-7, with 8 nucleotides matching TRBD1. V shed 1 base and J 3 bases; nucleotides not matched to a gene: 5. Germline CDR1 is SGHVS and CDR2 is FNYEAQ. CDR3 length: 15 amino acids. The CDR3 region has the DNA TGTGCCAGCAGCTTAGTAGACAGGGGTGACTACGAGCAGTACTTC. Translation: CASSLVDRGDYEQYF.

This clone has just a few counts. The rearrangement links TRBV20-1 to TRBJ2-1; D is ambiguous. The V and J ends lost 0 bases and 5 bases respectively, with 2 bases between them. Germline CDR1 and CDR2: DFQATT and SNEGSKA (reference sequence). This CDR3 is built from 11 residues. As DNA, the CDR3 is TGCAGTGCTAGAGAGGACAATGAGCAGTTCTTC. Amino acids: CSAREDNEQFF.

This clone was detected only a few times. The CDR3 region is CASSPGSLPQYF. The CDR3 DNA is TGTGCCAGCTCACCGGGCAGTCTGCCGCAGTACTTC. The genes are TRBV18 and TRBJ2-7; D gene uncertain. V lost 3 bases, J lost 9 bases, and 12 bases lay in between. The CDR3 is 12 amino acids. Germline V lookup: CDR1 KGHSH, CDR2 LQKENI.

This clone was detected once. The chain has TRBV7-6 and TRBJ2-7; 7 bases line up with TRBD2. Germline V gene lookup returns CDR1 SGHVS and CDR2 FNYEAQ. The CDR3 runs 13 residues. The trim removed 3 bases at V and 2 bases at J, leaving 1 base unmatched. The CDR3 is CASSLGGTYEQYF. In nucleotides, the CDR3 is TGTGCCAGCAGCTTGGGAGGGACCTACGAGCAGTACTTC.

The chain is built from TRBV7-3 and TRBJ2-3; TRBD1 agrees at 7 bases. The CDR3 extends over 14 amino acids. Germline CDR1 is SGHTA and CDR2 is FQGTGA. Trimming took 5 bases from V and 0 from J; bases not matched to a gene: 2. This CDR3 is CASSEGQSTDTQYF. The DNA for the CDR3 is TGTGCCAGCAGCGAGGGACAGAGCACAGATACGCAGTATTTT.